The next 17 T cell receptor beta chains were all read from a single sample in a study of control samples from healthy donors and cancer patients. Some clones are missing from TCRdb's copy, which holds only in-frame ones; the method was immunoSEQ multiplex PCR. The data contain about 110,000 clones, roughly 89% of them singletons. The sequenced sample consisted of blood. The origin of the receptors is a woman between 45 and 60 years old in good health.

This clone was recorded only once. The gene calls are TRBV2 and TRBJ1-3; D call uncertain. CDR1 is SNHLY and CDR2 is FYNNEI in the germline V gene. Trimming took 1 base from V and 1 from J, leaving 8 bases between them. The length of the CDR3 is 15 residues. CDR3 in amino acids: CASSEEGRSGNTIYF. The CDR3 bases are TGTGCCAGCAGTGAAGAGGGCAGATCTGGAAACACCATATATTTT.

A word on this clone: This sample also contains other DNA sequences that code for the same CDR3. The CDR3 is CASSQEGTGEETQYF. The CDR3 DNA reads TGCGCCAGCAGCCAAGAAGGGACAGGGGAAGAGACCCAGTACTTC. V and J are TRBV4-1 and TRBJ2-5; 10 bases fit TRBD1. Germline assignment: CDR1 MGHRA and CDR2 YSYEKL. The CDR3 totals 15 residues. After removal of 0 bases from V and 3 bases from J, the junction contained 1 base not matched to a gene.

The V and J genes are TRBV4-1 and TRBJ1-2, with 7 positions matching TRBD1. This CDR3 is built from 15 residues. Germline V gene lookup returns CDR1 MGHRA and CDR2 YSYEKL. V lost 4 bases and J lost 6; bases outside the gene matches: 11. In DNA, the CDR3 is TGCGCCAGCAGCCTCGGCTCGTTTACAGGGGATGGCTACACCTTC. Its protein product is CASSLGSFTGDGYTF.

The chain combines TRBV9 with TRBJ2-1; D is unresolved. Between the trimmed V and J ends, which lost 2 bases and 8 bases, there was a span of 5 bases. Germline V gene sequence: CDR1 SGDLS, CDR2 YYNGEE. The CDR3 has 11 amino acids. For the CDR3, the DNA is TGTGCCAGCAGCGTGAGCTATGAGCAGTTCTTC. Translating gives CASSVSYEQFF. Supplemented by reference TRBV9 and TRBJ2-1, the full variable domain reads DSGVTQTPKHLITATGQRVTLRCSPRSGDLSVYWYQQSLDQGLQFLIQYYNGEERAKGNILERFSAQQFPDLHSELNLSSLELGDSALYFCASSVSYEQFFGPGTRLTVL.

The rearrangement links TRBV19 to TRBJ2-3; TRBD1 might be the D (5 bases). V lost 5 bases and J lost 5, with 17 bases in between. Germline V CDR1 and CDR2: LNHDA, SQIVND (reference sequence). This CDR3 is built from 15 residues. This CDR3 is CASSSQGLVKDTQYF. The CDR3 DNA reads as TGTGCCAGTAGTTCCCAGGGTTTAGTCAAAGATACGCAGTATTTT.

For this clone: The sample carries other DNA sequences with the same CDR3. CDR3 bases: TGTGCCAGCTCACCATGGAGAAGGGGGACAACTAATGAAAAACTGTTTTTT. Residues: CASSPWRRGTTNEKLFF. The chain recombines TRBV18 with TRBJ1-4; possible D gene TRBD1, 6 bases. Trimming stripped 2 bases from V and 0 bases from J, with 13 bases between. CDR3 length: 17 residues. Germline V gene lookup returns CDR1 KGHSH and CDR2 LQKENI.

V gene TRBV9 combines with J gene TRBJ2-3; D is possibly TRBD1 (6 bases). In germline, CDR1 is SGDLS, CDR2 YYNGEE. Trimming removed 2 bases from V and 2 bases from J, with 15 bases in between. The CDR3 extends over 16 amino acids. CDR3 sequence: CASSVHPDSYTDTQYF. In DNA form, the CDR3 reads TGTGCCAGCAGCGTCCACCCGGACAGCTACACAGATACGCAGTATTTT.

The rearrangement links TRBV9 to TRBJ2-2; 14 bases are a match to TRBD2. The CDR3 runs 19 residues. J lost 2 bases, V lost 2 bases, and 8 bases had no gene match. Per germline, CDR1 SGDLS and CDR2 YYNGEE. The CDR3 reads CASSVPGLAGAFNTGELFF. The DNA of the CDR3 is TGTGCCAGCAGCGTCCCGGGACTAGCGGGGGCCTTTAACACCGGGGAGCTGTTTTTT.

The chain carries TRBV30 and TRBJ1-2; 8 bases map to TRBD1. The CDR3 extends over 12 amino acids. Germline trimming cut 4 bases from V and 8 bases from J; bases unmatched to any gene: 6. CDR1 is GTSNPN and CDR2 is SVGIG in the germline V gene (reference sequence). CDR3 sequence reads: CAWNGQGDGYTF. CDR3 sequence (DNA): TGTGCCTGGAACGGACAGGGTGACGGCTACACCTTC.

This chain joins TRBV19 and TRBJ1-6; D gene ambiguous. Germline lookup yields CDR1 LNHDA and CDR2 SQIVND (reference sequence). V was cut by 4 bases and J by 13 bases, with 14 bases left in between. The CDR3 totals 13 residues. This CDR3 reads CASSNGPGRPLHF. CDR3 DNA: TGTGCCAGTAGTAACGGGCCGGGCAGGCCCCTCCACTTT.

The genes are TRBV27 and TRBJ2-2, with 7 bases lining up with TRBD1. The CDR3 contains 15 residues. V dropped 8 bases and J dropped 3; count of bases not matched to a gene: 9. Germline loops: CDR1 MNHEY, CDR2 SMNVEV (reference sequence). CDR3 residues: CASAILTGDTGELFF. CDR3 nucleotide sequence: TGTGCCAGCGCGATTCTTACAGGGGACACCGGGGAGCTGTTTTTT.

The chain uses TRBV18 and TRBJ1-1; 7 bases are shared with TRBD1. The V gene's germline CDR1 is KGHSH and CDR2 LQKENI. With V trimmed by 3 bases and J by 2 bases, 6 bases remained unmatched. The CDR3 runs 15 residues. CDR3 amino acids: CASSPGQQQNTEAFF. The DNA of the CDR3 is TGTGCCAGCTCACCGGGACAGCAACAAAACACTGAAGCTTTCTTT.

The gene calls are TRBV6-1 and TRBJ2-1; D gene uncertain. CDR1 and CDR2 (germline): MNHNS, SASEGT. Trimming left V 2 bases short and J 6 bases short, with 5 bases between. The CDR3 extends over 12 amino acids. The CDR3 loop is CASSELANEQFF. The CDR3 nucleotides read TGTGCCAGCAGTGAATTAGCCAATGAGCAGTTCTTC.

This chain links TRBV19 with TRBJ2-3; 7 bases match TRBD2. V was pared by 3 bases and J by 6 bases, with 9 bases of the junction left unmatched. The length of the CDR3 is 15 residues. The V gene's germline CDR1 is LNHDA and CDR2 SQIVND (reference sequence). The CDR3 sequence: CASSMSAGVSDTQYF. CDR3 bases: TGTGCCAGTAGTATGTCGGCGGGAGTATCCGATACGCAGTATTTT.

This chain connects TRBV6-5 to TRBJ2-4, with D perhaps assigned TRBD1 or TRBD2 (5 bases each). The CDR3 has 16 residues. The germline V and J ends were trimmed by 2 bases and 1 base, with 12 bases remaining between them. Germline V lookup: CDR1 MNHEY, CDR2 SVGAGI. The CDR3 sequence is CASSYGPGQAKNIQYF. Here the CDR3 DNA reads TGTGCCAGCAGTTACGGCCCGGGGCAGGCCAAAAACATTCAGTACTTC.

The chain recombines TRBV6-2 or TRBV6-3 with TRBJ1-2; 7 bases agree with TRBD1. This CDR3 region has 15 residues. Trimming removed 5 bases from V and 7 bases from J; junction bases left unmatched: 13. Germline V gives CDR1 MNHEY, CDR2 SVGEGT. The DNA for the CDR3 is TGTGCCAGCAGTCTCCAGGGGGTAGGAGCAGGTGGCTACACCTTC. Its translation: CASSLQGVGAGGYTF.

The V gene is TRBV18, the J gene TRBJ2-2; D may match TRBD1 or TRBD2 (5 bases each). Germline-derived CDR1 and CDR2 are KGHSH and LQKENI. This CDR3 has 15 residues. With 1 base removed from V and 7 bases from J, the gap between germline ends came to 13 bases. CDR3 nucleotides: TGTGCCAGCTCACCACAAGAGGGGAGCAGCGGGGAGCTGTTTTTT. Its translation: CASSPQEGSSGELFF.